This is a list of T cell receptor beta chains from one sample in a study of T cell responses to AZD1222 COVID-19 vaccine. Sequencing was performed with immunoSEQ multiplex PCR; in TCRdb, only in-frame clones are kept and a portion is missing. This table has roughly 120,000 clones, about 92% appearing once. The sample here was peripheral blood, taken on day 0 of AZD1222 vaccination. These receptors originate from an adult in good health. The CDR3 runs from the conserved cysteine through the conserved F or W.

TRBJ2-7 | TRBV12-3/TRBV12-4 | CASSPQGAYEQYF
TRBJ1-5 | TRBV27 | CASGRDRALMGNQPQHF
TRBJ2-7 | TRBV12-5 | CASGLGQGRHEQYF
TRBJ1-6 | TRBV5-6 | CASSLIGAHSPLHF
TRBJ2-3 | TRBV13 | CASSLGELVIDTQYF
TRBJ2-1 | TRBV12-2 | CASRPRRWEGLNEQFF
TRBJ2-2 | TRBV28 | CASSPPQGLAGRRSTGELFF
TRBJ1-1 | TRBV27 | CASSPTGIGPEAFF
TRBJ1-4 | TRBV28 | CASSFIGVEKLFF
TRBJ2-5 | TRBV7-6 | CASSLAPQGGWTQYF
TRBJ1-5 | TRBV10-3 | CAISGTGNQPQHF
TRBJ1-2 | TRBV3-1/TRBV3-2 | CASSQEGLANYGYTF
TRBJ1-2 | TRBV6-5 | CASRQTGANYGYTF
TRBJ2-7 | TRBV2 | CASSVQGSDEQYF
TRBJ1-5 | TRBV23-1 | CASSFDRGRNQPQHF
TRBJ2-2 | TRBV5-4 | CASSLGLATTGELFF
TRBJ2-7 | TRBV28 | CASSYTGANYEQYF
TRBJ2-5 | TRBV6-1 | CASSEVGGGLETQYF
TRBJ1-3 | TRBV3-1/TRBV3-2 | CASSQYRGGNTIYF
TRBJ1-3 | TRBV30 | CAWSWGNTIYF
TRBJ2-1 | TRBV14 | CASSQGLGLSSYNEQFF
TRBJ2-7 | TRBV6-5 | CASTASPEGSYEQYF
TRBJ1-5 | TRBV24-1 | CATSAGTGAFYNQPQHF
TRBJ1-2 | TRBV5-1 | CASSRSTGPAINYGYTF
TRBJ2-7 | TRBV6-5 | CASSRSLAESYEQYF
TRBJ2-1 | TRBV7-2 | CASSLVVRTSGNEQFF
TRBJ2-1 | TRBV6-5 | CASSYGLGPGEFF
TRBJ2-3 | TRBV18 | CASSPQSDTQYF
TRBJ1-2 | TRBV18 | CASSPRGPEVGYTF
TRBJ2-3 | TRBV27 | CASRPTGGAITQYF
TRBJ1-1 | TRBV2 | CASSDSGFGAFF
TRBJ1-3 | TRBV29-1 | CSVGLPSGNTIYF
TRBJ2-2 | TRBV9 | CASSGRGLEAGELFF
TRBJ1-1 | TRBV12-3/TRBV12-4 | CASSRTGWAEAFF
TRBJ1-5 | TRBV3-1/TRBV3-2 | CASSQAGSQPQHF
TRBJ1-4 | TRBV3-1/TRBV3-2 | CASSQMVIGVEKLFF
TRBJ1-1 | TRBV28 | CASSLFPGTGTHEAFF
TRBJ1-2 | TRBV11-2 | CASSYPGTGDGYTF
TRBJ1-1 | TRBV11-1 | CASSLSGYAFF
TRBJ1-2 | TRBV6-5 | CASSSGAVGYTF